This T cell receptor beta chain was sequenced for a study of T cells in narcolepsy. As for the study in general: Donors had narcolepsy type 1 or type 2, or were healthy controls.

For this clone: Its specificity is unknown.

Trimming cost V 2 bases and J 3 bases; bases outside gene matches: 3. There are 15 residues in the CDR3. Germline values: CDR1 MNHEY, CDR2 SVGAGI. Profiled with immunoSEQ multiplex PCR; TCRdb holds only in-frame clones, not every one. The profile shows fewer than 35,000 clones, 83% of them singletons. Study-level findings and limits: No autoreactive T cell clone sequences appeared in some memory CD4+ repertoires.

This TCR was recovered from a human donor with narcolepsy. Sequencing was carried out using CD45RA- memory CD4+ T cells from PBMCs. This chain connects TRBV6-5 to TRBJ2-2, with 7 bases aligning to TRBD1. CDR3 in DNA: TGTGCCAGCAGTTACAGGGGGCAGGACACCGGGGAGCTGTTTTTT. Protein product: CASSYRGQDTGELFF.